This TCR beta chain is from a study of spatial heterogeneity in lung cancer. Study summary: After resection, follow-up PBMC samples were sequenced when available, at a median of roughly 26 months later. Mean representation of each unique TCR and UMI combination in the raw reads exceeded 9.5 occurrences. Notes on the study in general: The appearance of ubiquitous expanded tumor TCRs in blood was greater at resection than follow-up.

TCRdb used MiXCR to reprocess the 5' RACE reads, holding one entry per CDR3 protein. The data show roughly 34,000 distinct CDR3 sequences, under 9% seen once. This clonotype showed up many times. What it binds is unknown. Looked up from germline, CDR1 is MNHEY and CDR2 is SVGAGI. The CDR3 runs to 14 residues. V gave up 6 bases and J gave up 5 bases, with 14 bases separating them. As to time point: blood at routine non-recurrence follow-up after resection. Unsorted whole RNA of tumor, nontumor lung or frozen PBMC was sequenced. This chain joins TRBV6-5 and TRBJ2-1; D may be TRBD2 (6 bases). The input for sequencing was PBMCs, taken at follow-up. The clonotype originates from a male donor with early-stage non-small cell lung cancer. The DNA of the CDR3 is TGTGCCAGCAGCACCCGGCGGGGACACAATGAGCAGTTCTTC. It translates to CASSTRRGHNEQFF.